Here is one TCR beta chain with its context. No antigen is known for it. This sample was taken from a study of T cell clonotyping in hematopoietic cell transplantation. TCRdb's table, derived via immunoSEQ multiplex PCR, lists solely in-frame clones and lacks some. The sample lists 25,000 to 30,000 clones; approximately 82% were seen once. Overall study findings and caveats: At the given depth, recipient repertoires were over 97% de novo clonotypes. Recipient TCR diversity dropped after transplant; expanded clonotypes rose from day 30 to 180.

Time point reported: recipient sample about 28 days before transplant, after cytoreduction. Recipients were bled about 28 days pretransplant and at posttransplant days 30, 100, 180. Sequences were derived from peripheral blood mononuclear cells, sampled before stem cell transplant. This sequence originates from a man aged 35 to 55 with acute myeloid leukemia. Some clones in this sample may be carry-over from other donors' samples.

CDR3 in amino acids: CAISEPQGTSGGSNTGELFF. The CDR3 DNA reads as TGTGCCATCAGTGAGCCGCAGGGGACTAGCGGGGGGTCGAACACCGGGGAGCTGTTTTTT. The V call is TRBV10-3, the J call TRBJ2-2; 15 bases agree with TRBD2. The CDR3 extends over 20 amino acids. The germline gives CDR1 ENHRY, CDR2 SYGVKD. V trimming: 2 bases; J trimming: 0 bases; junction bases outside the gene matches: 7.